The 14 T cell receptor beta chains given below trace back to one sample, sequenced in a study of T cell responses to AZD1222 COVID-19 vaccine. The method was immunoSEQ multiplex PCR; TCRdb's version includes in-frame clones alone and lacks a portion of them. The data show some 150,000 clones, less than 95% seen once. The specimen was peripheral blood, collected on day 0 of AZD1222 vaccination. Receptors originate from an adult in good health.

This chain uses TRBV11-1 with TRBJ1-1, with TRBD1 identical over 8 bases. The CDR3 totals 14 residues. V trimming: 5 bases; J trimming: 2 bases; junction bases outside the gene matches: 4. Germline loops: CDR1 SGHAT, CDR2 FQDESV (reference sequence). CDR3 DNA sequence: TGTGCCAGCAGCCAGGACAGGGTTAACACTGAAGCTTTCTTT. The encoded protein is CASSQDRVNTEAFF.

The chain joins TRBV9 to TRBJ1-5; 7 bases are a match to TRBD1. This CDR3 spans 14 amino acids. Per the germline V gene, CDR1 is SGDLS and CDR2 is YYNGEE. The V gene end was trimmed by 3 bases and the J gene end by 7 bases; junction bases not matched to a gene: 7. The CDR3 nucleotides read TGTGCCAGCAGCGCCGCTCAGGGGGTACAGCCCCAGCATTTT. This gives the protein CASSAAQGVQPQHF.

The chain joins TRBV27 to TRBJ2-1; D may be TRBD1 or TRBD2 (6 bases each). V was pared by 5 bases and J by 9 bases, with 11 bases between. This CDR3 contains 12 residues. CDR1 MNHEY and CDR2 SMNVEV come from the germline V gene (reference sequence). This CDR3 is CASSQQGGEQFF. The CDR3 DNA reads TGTGCCAGCAGTCAACAGGGAGGTGAGCAGTTCTTC.

This sequence joins TRBV5-5 and TRBJ2-2, with D uncertain. In germline, CDR1 is SGHKS, CDR2 YYEKEE (reference sequence). This CDR3 is built from 14 residues. V lost 0 bases, J lost 0 bases, and 3 bases lay in between. The CDR3 sequence: CASSLDTNTGELFF. The CDR3 DNA reads TGTGCCAGCAGCTTGGACACGAACACCGGGGAGCTGTTTTTT.

The rearrangement joins TRBV18 to TRBJ1-1; unclear D gene. Germline V lookup: CDR1 KGHSH, CDR2 LQKENI. This CDR3 is 15 amino acids long. Trimming took off 2 bases at V and 1 base at J, with 11 bases between the two ends. The CDR3 spells CASSPLETSNTEAFF. For the CDR3, the DNA is TGTGCCAGCTCACCATTGGAGACATCGAACACTGAAGCTTTCTTT.

The chain combines TRBV6-6 with TRBJ2-3; 8 positions match TRBD2. Germline-derived CDR1 and CDR2 are MNHNY and SVGAGI (reference sequence). The CDR3 is made up of 15 amino acids. Losses at the gene ends were 5 bases for V and 2 bases for J; bases not matched to a gene: 6. CDR3 amino acids: CASSREGHDTDTQYF. CDR3 coding DNA: TGTGCCAGCAGTCGGGAGGGCCACGACACAGATACGCAGTATTTT.

This chain links TRBV7-9 with TRBJ2-5; TRBD2 matches at 7 bases. This CDR3 region has 14 residues. Germline V gene lookup returns CDR1 SEHNR and CDR2 FQNEAQ (reference sequence). The ends lost 0 bases at V and 2 bases at J; junction bases unmatched: 0. The CDR3 DNA follows: TGTGCCAGCAGCTTAGCGGGACTACAAGAGACCCAGTACTTC. Translating it yields CASSLAGLQETQYF.

V and J are TRBV7-2 and TRBJ2-3, with no clear D. From germline, CDR1 is SGHTA and CDR2 FQGNSA. This CDR3 comprises 14 residues. Trimming removed 1 base at V and 6 bases at J, with 11 bases between. The CDR3 DNA reads as TGTGCCAGCAGCTTAGATCGGGCCCCGGATACGCAGTATTTT. Protein sequence: CASSLDRAPDTQYF.

The chain carries TRBV7-9 and TRBJ2-3, with TRBD2 matching 7 bases. The CDR3 length is 17 residues. Germline CDR1 is SEHNR and CDR2 is FQNEAQ (reference sequence). V shed 3 bases and J 3 bases; nucleotides not matched to a gene: 12. The CDR3 coding sequence is TGTGCCAGCAGCTTTCCGGTTTCCCGGGGGGAGACAGATACGCAGTATTTT. Its protein product is CASSFPVSRGETDTQYF.

The chain couples TRBV27 to TRBJ2-5; TRBD2 matches 13 bases. Trimming took 6 bases from V and 3 from J; bases not matched to a gene: 13. This CDR3 is 18 amino acids long. Germline V gives CDR1 MNHEY, CDR2 SMNVEV (reference sequence). CDR3 in amino acids: CASSQSYVGTSGKETQYF. DNA of the CDR3: TGTGCCAGCAGCCAGTCATATGTGGGGACTAGCGGGAAAGAGACCCAGTACTTC.

This clone was seen a few times. The rearrangement uses TRBV6-6 and TRBJ2-2, with D tentatively TRBD2 (7 bases). Germline V lookup: CDR1 MNHNY, CDR2 SVGAGI (reference sequence). The V end was cut by 1 base, the J end by 5 bases, with 11 bases between. The CDR3 covers 15 residues. The CDR3 spells CASSYFGGATGELFF. Here the CDR3 DNA reads TGTGCCAGCAGTTACTTTGGGGGGGCGACCGGGGAGCTGTTTTTT.

The chain has TRBV7-8 and TRBJ2-1; D uncertain. Trimming removed 5 bases at V and 0 bases at J, with 14 bases between. The germline gives CDR1 SGHVS, CDR2 FQNEAQ. This CDR3 has 16 residues. This CDR3 is CASSPGLSHSYNEQFF. The CDR3 bases are TGTGCCAGCAGCCCCGGATTGTCCCACTCCTACAATGAGCAGTTCTTC.

J is TRBJ2-5 and V is TRBV19, with 10 bases matching TRBD1. Germline trimming cut 8 bases from V and 1 base from J; bases unmatched to any gene: 4. CDR1 and CDR2 (germline): LNHDA, SQIVND (reference sequence). The CDR3 spans 14 residues. The CDR3 loop reads CASPRDRGQETQYF. CDR3 nucleotides: TGTGCCAGTCCCCGGGACAGGGGCCAAGAGACCCAGTACTTC.

The chain links TRBV5-5 to TRBJ1-3, with 9 nucleotides matching TRBD1. There are 17 residues in the CDR3. CDR1 and CDR2 from the germline V gene are SGHKS and YYEKEE (reference sequence). V was pared by 0 bases and J by 3 bases, with 7 bases of the junction left unmatched. In nucleotides, the CDR3 is TGTGCCAGCAGCTTGGGGGGACAGGGAAGGCTTGGAAACACCATATATTTT. Its protein is CASSLGGQGRLGNTIYF.